The entry that follows covers one TCR beta chain sequence. Clones were sequenced by immunoSEQ multiplex PCR, and TCRdb holds only the in-frame ones, with some missing. The sample consists of around 150,000 clones, about nine tenths of them appearing once. The data are from a study of T cell responses to AZD1222 COVID-19 vaccine. This CDR3 is built from 12 residues. The germline V and J ends were trimmed by 5 bases and 5 bases, with 7 bases remaining between them. The germline V gene has CDR1 MNHEY and CDR2 SVGEGT. The J gene is TRBJ2-1, the V gene TRBV6-2 or TRBV6-3, with D uncertain. This material consisted of peripheral blood, taken 28 days after the second AZD1222 dose. The sequence derives from an adult who received the AZD1222 COVID-19 vaccine. The CDR3 reads CASSPPDNEQFF. Written as DNA, the CDR3 is TGTGCCAGCAGTCCGCCCGACAATGAGCAGTTCTTC.